This T cell receptor (beta chain) appears in the sequencing data of a study of beta chain features in type 1 diabetes. Looking at the study overall: Healthy donors and patients had similar age, gender and cell yields. Sorted cells from all samples, numbering approximately 100 million, were examined.

Unmatched junction bases numbered 16, after V lost 3 bases and J lost 11 bases. In germline, CDR1 is LNHNV, CDR2 YYDKDF (reference sequence). This CDR3 comprises 16 residues. Investigators reverse transcribed all isolated RNA, so they sequenced expressed TCRB transcripts. Assay: immunoSEQ multiplex PCR; the TCRdb copy retains only in-frame clones and omits some. The table includes some 330,000 clones, 11% detected once. The gene calls are TRBV15 and TRBJ1-1; 9 nucleotides line up with TRBD1. The sequenced sample was naive CD4+ T cells from blood. The source of this sequence is a woman aged 25 to 39 in good health. The CDR3 reads CATSRDRGPRGDRAFF. In DNA form, the CDR3 reads TGTGCCACCAGCAGGGACAGGGGCCCGAGGGGGGACCGTGCTTTCTTT. The entire variable domain, with the rest obtained from reference TRBV15 and TRBJ1-1, is as follows: DAMVIQNPRYQVTQFGKPVTLSCSQTLNHNVMYWYQQKSSQAPKLLFHYYDKDFNNEADTPDNFQSRRPNTSFCFLDIRSPGLGDTAMYLCATSRDRGPRGDRAFFGQGTRLTVV.